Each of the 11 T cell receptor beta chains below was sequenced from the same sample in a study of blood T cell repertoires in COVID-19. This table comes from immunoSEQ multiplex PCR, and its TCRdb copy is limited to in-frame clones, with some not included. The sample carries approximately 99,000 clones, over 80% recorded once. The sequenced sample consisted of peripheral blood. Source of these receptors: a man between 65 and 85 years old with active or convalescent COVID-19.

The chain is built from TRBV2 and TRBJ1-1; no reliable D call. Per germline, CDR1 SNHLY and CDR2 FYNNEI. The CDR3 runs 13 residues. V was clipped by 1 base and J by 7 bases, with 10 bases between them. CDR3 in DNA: TGTGCCAGCAGTGAAGGCCGAAACGGTGAAGCTTTCTTT. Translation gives CASSEGRNGEAFF.

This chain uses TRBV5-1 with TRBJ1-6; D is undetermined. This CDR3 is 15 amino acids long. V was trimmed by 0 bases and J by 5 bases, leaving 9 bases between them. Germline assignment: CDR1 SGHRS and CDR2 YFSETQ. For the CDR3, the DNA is TGCGCCAGCAGCTTGGGGGCGATGGATAATTCACCCCTCCACTTT. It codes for CASSLGAMDNSPLHF.

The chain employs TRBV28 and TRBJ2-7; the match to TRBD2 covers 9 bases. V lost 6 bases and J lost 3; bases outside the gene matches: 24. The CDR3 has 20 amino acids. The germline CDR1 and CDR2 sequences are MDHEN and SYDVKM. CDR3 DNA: TGTGCCAGCAGCTTCCCCACCTCACAGGTGCTGGCGGGGGGGATCTACGAGCAGTACTTC. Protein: CASSFPTSQVLAGGIYEQYF.

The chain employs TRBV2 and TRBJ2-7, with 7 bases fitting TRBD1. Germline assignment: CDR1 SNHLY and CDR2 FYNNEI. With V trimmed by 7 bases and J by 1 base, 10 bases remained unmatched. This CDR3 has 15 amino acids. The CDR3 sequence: CASMKDRSFSYEQYF. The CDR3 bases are TGTGCCAGCATGAAGGACAGGTCCTTTTCCTACGAGCAGTACTTC.

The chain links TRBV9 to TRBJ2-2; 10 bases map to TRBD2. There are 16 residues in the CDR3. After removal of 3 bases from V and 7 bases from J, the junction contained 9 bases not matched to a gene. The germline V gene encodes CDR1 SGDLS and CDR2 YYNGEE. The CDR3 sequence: CASSEGVAGGDGELFF. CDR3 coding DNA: TGTGCCAGCAGCGAGGGAGTAGCGGGGGGTGACGGGGAGCTGTTTTTT.

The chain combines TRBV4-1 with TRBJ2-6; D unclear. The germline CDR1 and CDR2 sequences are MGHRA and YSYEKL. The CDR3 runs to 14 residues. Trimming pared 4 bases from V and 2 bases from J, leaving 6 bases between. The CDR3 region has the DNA TGCGCCAGCAGCCGGCTGGCTGGGGCCAACGTCCTGACTTTC. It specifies CASSRLAGANVLTF.

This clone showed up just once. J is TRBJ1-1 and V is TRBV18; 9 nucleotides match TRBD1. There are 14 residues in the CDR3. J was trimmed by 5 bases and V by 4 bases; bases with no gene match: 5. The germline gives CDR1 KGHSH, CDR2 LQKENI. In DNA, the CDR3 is TGTGCCAGCTCACAAACAGGGGGCAGGACTGAAGCTTTCTTT. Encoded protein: CASSQTGGRTEAFF.

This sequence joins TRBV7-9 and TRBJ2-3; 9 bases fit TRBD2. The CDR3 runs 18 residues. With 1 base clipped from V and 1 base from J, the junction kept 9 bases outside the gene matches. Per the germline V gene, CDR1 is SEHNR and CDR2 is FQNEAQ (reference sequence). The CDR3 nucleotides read TGTGCCAGCAGCTTAGGGCCAGCGGGGGGTCTGGGCACAGATACGCAGTATTTT. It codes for CASSLGPAGGLGTDTQYF.

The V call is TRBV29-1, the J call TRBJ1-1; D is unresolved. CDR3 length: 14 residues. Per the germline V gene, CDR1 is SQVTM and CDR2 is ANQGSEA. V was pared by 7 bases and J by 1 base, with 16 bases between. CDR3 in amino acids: CSALSSRANTEAFF. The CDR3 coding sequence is TGCAGCGCCCTATCCTCGCGTGCGAACACTGAAGCTTTCTTT.

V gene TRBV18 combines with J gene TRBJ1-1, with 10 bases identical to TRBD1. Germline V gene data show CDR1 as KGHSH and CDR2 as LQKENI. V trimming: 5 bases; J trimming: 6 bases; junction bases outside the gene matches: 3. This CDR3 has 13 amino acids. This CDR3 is CASSGGQGAEAFF. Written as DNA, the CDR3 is TGTGCCAGCTCAGGCGGACAGGGGGCTGAAGCTTTCTTT.

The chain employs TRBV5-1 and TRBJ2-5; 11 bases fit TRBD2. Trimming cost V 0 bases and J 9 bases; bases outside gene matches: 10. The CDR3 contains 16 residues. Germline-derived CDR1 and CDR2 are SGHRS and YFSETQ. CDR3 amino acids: CASSLVASGGPGAQYF. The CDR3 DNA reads TGCGCCAGCAGCTTGGTGGCTAGCGGGGGGCCAGGGGCCCAGTACTTC.